This TCR beta chain is from a study of T-cell reconstitution after alpha-beta-depleted transplantation in children. General study points: Reported findings indicate that, about two months after transplant, alpha-beta T cells came from several hundred expanded clones, which were derived from non-depleted graft cells.

Trimming cost V 5 bases and J 8 bases; bases outside gene matches: 14. Germline V gene lookup returns CDR1 SGHAT and CDR2 FQNNGV. CDR3 length: 16 amino acids. Unique molecular identifiers tagged the TCRbeta library. TCRdb itself ran the PCR reads through MiXCR, one entry per CDR3 protein. This table has about 980,000 distinct CDR3 sequences, roughly 31% appearing once. This clonotype showed up just a few times. The antigen remains unidentified. V usage is TRBV11-2 and J usage is TRBJ1-4, with TRBD1 identical over 7 bases. This receptor was obtained from a boy in the first two years of life who had a stem cell transplant for SCID, so the T cells may come from the graft donor. The starting material was PBMCs, mostly from graft donor cells, obtained 360 days after TCRalphabeta/CD19-depleted stem cell transplant. CDR3: CASSDGYRGSQEKLFF. The CDR3 bases are TGTGCCAGCAGCGATGGATACAGGGGTAGTCAGGAAAAACTGTTTTTT.